The next 14 T cell receptor beta chains were all read from a single sample in a study of graft-versus-host responses after intestinal transplantation. The antigens these receptors bind are not known. Some clones are missing from TCRdb's copy, which holds only in-frame ones; the method was immunoSEQ multiplex PCR. This table holds some 90,000 clones, 85% to 95% found once. The sample was unstimulated CD8+ T cells sorted from spleen or lymph node cells, taken before intestinal transplant. The source of these receptors is a human donor who received an intestinal transplant.

The rearrangement joins TRBV30 to TRBJ1-6, with 9 nucleotides matching TRBD1. This CDR3 comprises 13 residues. J was trimmed by 9 bases and V by 4 bases; bases with no gene match: 4. CDR1 is GTSNPN and CDR2 is SVGIG in the germline V gene (reference sequence). As DNA, the CDR3 is TGTGCCTGGACGGGACAGGGTTTTTCACCCCTCCACTTT. Translating gives CAWTGQGFSPLHF.

The CDR3 loop is CASSGPRGYTF. The CDR3 DNA sequence: TGTGCCAGCAGCGGACCACGCGGCTACACCTTC. The V and J genes are TRBV9 and TRBJ1-2; D ambiguous. Trimming took off 3 bases at V and 8 bases at J, with 8 bases between the two ends. This CDR3 has 11 amino acids. Germline V CDR1 and CDR2: SGDLS, YYNGEE.

This clone was found a few times. The J gene is TRBJ2-7, the V gene TRBV10-2; 9 bases fit TRBD2. V gave up 6 bases and J gave up 7 bases; unmatched junction bases: 13. The germline V gene encodes CDR1 WSHSY and CDR2 SAAADI. The CDR3 is made up of 15 amino acids. CDR3 loop: CASRDLLAGQGEQYF. The CDR3 DNA reads as TGCGCCAGCAGGGATCTACTAGCGGGTCAGGGAGAGCAGTACTTC.

The genes are TRBV14 and TRBJ2-7, with no clear D. Germline loops: CDR1 SGHDN, CDR2 FVKESK. The V end lost 0 bases, the J end lost 2 bases, and 11 bases lay between the germline ends. The length of the CDR3 is 15 residues. This CDR3 reads CASSQERATPYEQYF. In nucleotides, the CDR3 is TGTGCCAGCAGCCAAGAAAGGGCTACCCCCTACGAGCAGTACTTC.

The chain joins TRBV7-3 to TRBJ2-1, with 12 positions matching TRBD2. Germline V gene data show CDR1 as SGHTA and CDR2 as FQGTGA. CDR3 length: 15 residues. Trimming removed 4 bases from V and 8 bases from J; junction bases left unmatched: 6. The CDR3 DNA is TGTGCCAGCAGCTCTAGCGGGGGGGCTCTCGATGAGCAGTTCTTC. It translates to CASSSSGGALDEQFF.

This rearrangement joins TRBV5-6 to TRBJ1-2; D uncertain. Germline loops: CDR1 SGHDT, CDR2 YYEEEE. V was cut by 1 base and J by 0 bases, with 4 bases left in between. This CDR3 spans 13 amino acids. The CDR3 nucleotides read TGTGCCAGCAGCTTGCTAGCTAACTATGGCTACACCTTC. It encodes CASSLLANYGYTF.

The rearrangement uses TRBV29-1 and TRBJ2-7; 7 bases are a match to TRBD2. With V trimmed by 7 bases and J by 6 bases, 12 bases remained unmatched. Germline loops: CDR1 SQVTM, CDR2 ANQGSEA. The CDR3 length is 13 residues. CDR3 DNA sequence: TGCAGCGGCCAAATGGCGGGAGAGCTCGAGCAGTACTTC. It specifies CSGQMAGELEQYF.

The chain couples TRBV28 to TRBJ2-1; possibly TRBD2 for D (5 bases). The CDR3 loop spans 14 amino acids. Germline values: CDR1 MDHEN, CDR2 SYDVKM. V dropped 7 bases and J dropped 2 bases, with 12 bases sitting between them. The DNA of the CDR3 is TGTGCCAGCACCCAAAGCGGAACCTACAATGAGCAGTTCTTC. It yields the protein CASTQSGTYNEQFF. Complete variable domain (other parts from reference TRBV28 and TRBJ2-1): DVKVTQSSRYLVKRTGEKVFLECVQDMDHENMFWYRQDPGLGLRLIYFSYDVKMKEKGDIPEGYSVSREKKERFSLILESASTNQTSMYLCASTQSGTYNEQFFGPGTRLTVL.

In this sample, this clone turned up once. The rearrangement joins TRBV11-1 to TRBJ2-7, with 9 bases identical to TRBD1. The CDR3 has 19 residues. Trimming at V came to 7 bases and at J to 9 bases, leaving 28 bases not matched to a gene. Per germline, CDR1 SGHAT and CDR2 FQDESV (reference sequence). The CDR3 sequence is CASIVNGGRHVGTGIGQYF. The CDR3 bases are TGTGCCAGCATCGTTAATGGGGGCCGACATGTAGGGACAGGGATTGGGCAGTACTTC.

The chain combines TRBV5-5 with TRBJ2-7, with 11 bases fitting TRBD2. CDR3 length equals 14 residues. The germline V gene has CDR1 SGHKS and CDR2 YYEKEE (reference sequence). Losses at the gene ends were 5 bases for V and 5 bases for J; bases not matched to a gene: 6. CDR3 DNA: TGTGCCAGCAGTCATACTAGCGGGAGCCACGAGCAGTACTTC. This encodes CASSHTSGSHEQYF.

This chain links TRBV19 with TRBJ1-5; maybe TRBD1 (6 bases). From germline, CDR1 is LNHDA and CDR2 SQIVND (reference sequence). Trimming shortened V by 7 bases and J by 6 bases, and 19 bases separated the two germline ends. This CDR3 comprises 15 residues. CDR3 amino acids: CASTLMAGAAQPQHF. The CDR3 DNA follows: TGTGCCAGTACCCTCATGGCGGGGGCGGCTCAGCCCCAGCATTTT.

This clone has just one count. The chain recombines TRBV27 with TRBJ2-3; D remains ambiguous. Deletions cut 7 bases from V and 3 bases from J, with 11 bases between. CDR1 is MNHEY, CDR2 SMNVEV, per germline (reference sequence). The CDR3 is made up of 13 amino acids. The DNA for the CDR3 is TGTGCCAGCAACTCTCTATCTACAGATACGCAGTATTTT. This encodes CASNSLSTDTQYF.

V gene TRBV9 combines with J gene TRBJ2-3; TRBD2 agrees at 8 bases. CDR1 and CDR2 from the germline V gene are SGDLS and YYNGEE. The V gene end was trimmed by 3 bases and the J gene end by 6 bases; junction bases not matched to a gene: 12. The CDR3 runs to 16 residues. The CDR3 sequence is CASSGLAGPSGDTQYF. In DNA, the CDR3 is TGTGCCAGCAGCGGGCTAGCGGGTCCGTCCGGGGATACGCAGTATTTT.

For the CDR3, the DNA is TGTGCCAGTACCGTCAGCACCGGGGAGCTGTTTTTT. Amino acid sequence: CASTVSTGELFF. The V gene is TRBV19, the J gene TRBJ2-2; unclear D gene. In germline, CDR1 is LNHDA, CDR2 SQIVND (reference sequence). The germline V and J ends were trimmed by 7 bases and 4 bases, with 7 bases remaining between them. There are 12 residues in the CDR3. Full variable domain (rest looked up from reference TRBV19 and TRBJ2-2): DGGITQSPKYLFRKEGQNVTLSCEQNLNHDAMYWYRQDPGQGLRLIYYSQIVNDFQKGDIAEGYSVSREKKESFPLTVTSAQKNPTAFYLCASTVSTGELFFGEGSRLTVL.